This TCR beta chain was recovered during a study of blood T cell repertoires in COVID-19. The germline CDR1 and CDR2 sequences are MDHEN and SYDVKM. The CDR3 extends over 14 amino acids. V was clipped by 3 bases and J by 4 bases; unmatched bases: 5. Assay: immunoSEQ multiplex PCR; the TCRdb copy retains only in-frame clones and omits some. The data hold roughly 130,000 clones, with just under 85% observed a single time. Sequences were obtained from peripheral blood. The rearrangement uses TRBV28 and TRBJ1-2; TRBD1 matches at 7 bases. This receptor was obtained from a woman in her forties or fifties with acute or convalescent COVID-19. The CDR3, as DNA: TGTGCCAGCAGTTTGACAGGGATCCTCTATGGCTACACCTTC. As protein: CASSLTGILYGYTF.